This T cell receptor beta chain was obtained from a study of T cell repertoires in cytomegalovirus infection. Study background: Recently described HLA-C-restricted plus well-studied HLA-B-restricted CMV epitopes were used. TCR beta signatures that were public indicated CMV infection and matching HLA type.

Germline V gene sequence: CDR1 LGHNA, CDR2 YSLEER. V dropped 0 bases and J dropped 13; count of bases not matched to a gene: 8. The CDR3 extends over 14 amino acids. Each CDR3 protein is one row after TCRdb ran MiXCR on the reads. The sample contains a few hundred thousand distinct CDR3 sequences, about 39% of which appear only once. Findings and caveats of the study: Across the ex vivo response, the dominant clonotypes were HLA-C-restricted CMV-specific TCR beta clonotypes.

With respect to this clonotype: The antigen remains unidentified.

J is TRBJ2-1 and V is TRBV4-3; the match to TRBD2 covers 8 bases. This receptor was taken from a human donor in good health (CMV status not recorded). Some clones in this sample may be carry-over from other donors' samples. The sequencing here drew on cultured PBMCs, taken from culture after CMV antigen stimulation. CDR3 sequence: CASSQDPAGVRQFF. CDR3 DNA sequence: TGCGCCAGCAGCCAAGATCCAGCGGGAGTAAGACAGTTCTTC.